In its sample, the clone carrying this T cell receptor beta chain was seen a few times. The target antigen is unknown. Since all of the isolated RNA was reverse transcribed, expressed TCRB transcripts were what got sequenced. Naive, central memory and regulatory T cell samples averaged roughly 3.6 million reads. TCRdb's copy holds only in-frame clones and misses some; the assay was immunoSEQ multiplex PCR. The repertoire has 120,000 or so clones, about a sixth of them found once; the top ten carry approximately 2.2%. Trimming shortened V by 2 bases and J by 0 bases, and 13 bases separated the two germline ends. The CDR3 spans 15 residues. Germline CDR1 and CDR2: GTSNPN and SVGIG (reference sequence). The source of the sample is a study of beta chain features in type 1 diabetes. Findings and caveats of the study: More deletions and fewer insertions at VDJ junctions were seen in type 1 diabetes patients. Shorter TCRB CDR3s, moderately but significantly so, marked every one of the four CD4+ subsets in Type 1 diabetes patients. Whatever favoring of shorter templates PCR might show would apply equally to patients and controls.

Markers CD45RO/CCR7/CD25/CD127/CD95/CD27 served to sort CD4+ naive, central memory, regulatory and stem cell-like memory cells. This TCR came from a man aged 25-45 years with type 1 diabetes. Material: central memory CD4+ T cells from blood. The chain has TRBV30 and TRBJ1-2; TRBD1 is a possible D gene (5 bases). The CDR3 loop reads CAWSSQGSSNYGYTF. The CDR3 DNA follows: TGTGCCTGGAGTTCCCAGGGCTCCTCTAACTATGGCTACACCTTC.